This T cell receptor (beta chain) was recorded in a study of cytomegalovirus exposure and HLA in healthy donors. The CDR3 is 14 amino acids. CDR1 and CDR2 from the germline V gene are GTSNPN and SVGIG (reference sequence). J was trimmed by 7 bases and V by 3 bases; bases with no gene match: 5. On this clone itself: The antigen is undetermined.

Both 60 Vbeta primers and 13 Jbeta primers went into the PCR. Data came from immunoSEQ multiplex PCR; TCRdb stores just in-frame clones and leaves some out. Counted here are tens of thousands of clones, roughly 78% occurring once; the ten biggest clones make up just under 2.5%. Whole-study results and caveats: A previous analysis found most TCR beta V segments productive roughly 90% or roughly 30% of the time. Accurate predictions that matched the HLA-A and HLA-B alleles of most subjects were reportedly made from TCR beta sequences.

This TCR was recovered from a male donor in good health and CMV-seropositive. The sequenced sample was PBMCs. The V call is TRBV30, the J call TRBJ2-2, with TRBD2 matching over 10 bases. The CDR3 nucleotides read TGTGCCTGGAGAGGGACTAGCGCGATCGGGGAGCTGTTTTTT. Encoded protein: CAWRGTSAIGELFF.